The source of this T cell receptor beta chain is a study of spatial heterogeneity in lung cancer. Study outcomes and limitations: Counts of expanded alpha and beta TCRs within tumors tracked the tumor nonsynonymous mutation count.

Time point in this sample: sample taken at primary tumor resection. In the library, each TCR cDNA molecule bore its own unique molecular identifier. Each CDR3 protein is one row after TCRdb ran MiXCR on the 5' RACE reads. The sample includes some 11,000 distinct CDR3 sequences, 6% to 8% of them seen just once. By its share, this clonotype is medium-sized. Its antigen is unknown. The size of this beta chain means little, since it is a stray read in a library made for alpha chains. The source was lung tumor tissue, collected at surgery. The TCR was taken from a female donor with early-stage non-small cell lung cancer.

The CDR3, as DNA: TGTGCCAGCACCCCCGAGGATAACTATGGCTACACCTTC. Translating it yields CASTPEDNYGYTF. The chain couples TRBV11-2 to TRBJ1-2; D not certain. The CDR3 has 13 residues. The V and J ends lost 7 bases and 1 base respectively, with 10 bases between them. Per germline, CDR1 SGHAT and CDR2 FQNNGV.